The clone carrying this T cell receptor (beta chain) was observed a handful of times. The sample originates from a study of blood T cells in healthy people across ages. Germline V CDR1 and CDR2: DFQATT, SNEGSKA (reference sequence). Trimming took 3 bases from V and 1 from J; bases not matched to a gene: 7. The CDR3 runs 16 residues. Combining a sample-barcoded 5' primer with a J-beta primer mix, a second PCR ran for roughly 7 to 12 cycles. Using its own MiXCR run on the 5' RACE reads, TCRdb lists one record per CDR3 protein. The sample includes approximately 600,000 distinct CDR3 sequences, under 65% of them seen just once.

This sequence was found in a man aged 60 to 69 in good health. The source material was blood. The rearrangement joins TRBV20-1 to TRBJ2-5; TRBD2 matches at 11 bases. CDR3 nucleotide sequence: TGCAGTGCTAGGGTGGGGACTAGCGGACTCCAAGAGACCCAGTACTTC. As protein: CSARVGTSGLQETQYF.